This TCR beta chain derives from a study of T cell responses to AZD1222 COVID-19 vaccine (dated by TCRdb to the early 2020s). Turning to the overall study: AZD1222 recipients given second doses at about 4 weeks or at about 12 weeks were pooled, since spike-specific TCR depth and breadth were not found to differ between the two schedules. Trial participants were enrolled by age into subgroups of 18-55, 56-69 and 70-plus years, and around 140, 26 and 57 TCR-sequenced participants, respectively, were included in these subgroups. A total of approximately 250 trial participants underwent TCR sequencing, of whom under 220 had received two doses of AZD1222 and about 25 had received two doses of the MenACWY control vaccine.

The paper as a whole reports these results and caveats: Spike-specific TCR breadth and depth rose significantly after two AZD1222 doses compared with day 0 and with MenACWY recipients. In the small 56-69-year group, the increase in depth fell short of significance, most likely because of low power. CD4 TCRs associated with the vaccine covered the entire spike protein, and the dominant responses were in regions 160-218 and 743-854. Only a handful of AZD1222 recipients were SARS-CoV-2 seropositive at baseline, limiting conclusions about previously exposed vaccinees. Nearly half of unique spike-specific TCRs reportedly recognized epitopes outside regions mutated in the B.1.351 and B.1.1.7 variants. No day 14 peak-response samples were available, so repertoires were characterized only after the peak T cell response. Most participants were white British and females outnumbered males, and the authors suggested that clonal diversity may have been underestimated.

This sample's time point label indicates: baseline before first vaccination. Vaccinee samples were obtained from the UK trials COV001 and COV002, which included a single-blind randomized controlled phase 2/3 trial of AZD1222 (ChAdOx1 nCoV-19) in healthy adults. For TCRbeta chain sequencing, PBMC samples from trial participants were taken at day 0 and at day 28 after the second dose. As encoded in the germline V gene, CDR1 is MNHEY while CDR2 is SVGAGI. Trimming removed 6 bases from V and 4 bases from J; the gene matches leave 11 bases unexplained. From the cysteine up to the phenylalanine, the CDR3 has a length of 15 residues. Only CDR3 DNA remains: 45 bases, in frame from the first base. Details on this clone: The clone's antigen remains unknown. Base-call qualities are not available, and no considerably larger clone is one nucleotide away.

The CDR3 regions of human TCRbeta chains were analyzed by immunosequencing. The original methods were these. TCRs in the repertoires were matched against a reference library of SARS-CoV-2-specific TCRs that had been generated with the MIRA antigen-specificity platform. Breadth meant the fraction of unique TCRs that were SARS-CoV-2-associated, whereas depth meant the fraction of total T cells that were SARS-CoV-2-associated. Using the MIRA data, every spike-specific TCR was mapped to the spike region that the TCR reacted to and assigned to either a CD4 or a CD8 class. Log10-transformed breadth and depth values were compared by one-way ANOVA with Sidak's multiple comparisons tests. TCRdb limited this immuneACCESS table to in-frame rearrangements with V and J called. A share of clones is missing; checked studies link under half to unresolved V genes, and the rest is unexplained. D and trimming were read from the DNA, whereas the V and J calls and clone size are those reported in that table. The sample table holds 120,000 or so clones, of which less than 90% were seen once. The ten largest clones take up approximately 27% of the sample.

The sequence joins TRBV6-5 to TRBJ2-5; TRBD1 matches 7 bases in the middle. Sequenced material: peripheral blood, taken on day 0 of AZD1222 vaccination. The clonotype comes from an adult in good health. The nucleotide sequence reads TGTGCCAGCAGAAGAATCAACAGGGGATCAGAGACCCAGTACTTC. The translation is CASRRINRGSETQYF.